The 24 T cell receptor beta chains below were found in one sample sequenced in a study of T cell repertoires in cytomegalovirus infection. MiXCR, applied by TCRdb to the reads, yields one record per CDR3 protein. Of nearly 450,000 distinct CDR3 sequences listed, roughly 30% were seen once; the top ten hold roughly 13%. Sequencing input: PBMCs. These receptors were collected from a human donor in good health (CMV status not recorded). Some clones in this sample may be carry-over from other donors' samples.

In nucleotides, the CDR3 is TGTGCCAGCAACACTCCAAGCAATTCTCAGCCCCAGCATTTT. It translates to CASNTPSNSQPQHF. The chain links TRBV6-2 or TRBV6-3 to TRBJ1-5, with D unresolved. Germline V CDR1 and CDR2: MNHEY, SVGEGT. Trimming took 7 bases from V and 6 from J, leaving 16 bases between them. The CDR3 totals 14 residues.

This clonotype was seen repeatedly, ten times or more. The V gene is TRBV28, the J gene TRBJ1-2; D gene uncertain. Germline V gives CDR1 MDHEN, CDR2 SYDVKM. Trimming shortened V by 3 bases and J by 7 bases, and 9 bases separated the two germline ends. The CDR3 runs to 12 residues. The CDR3 DNA is TGTGCCAGCAGTTTCTTGAGTCGTGGCTACACCTTC. Translating gives CASSFLSRGYTF.

In this sample, this clonotype turned up many times. The chain couples TRBV7-2 to TRBJ1-2; maybe TRBD1 (6 bases). V dropped 1 base and J dropped 6 bases, with 15 bases sitting between them. CDR3 length: 15 residues. Germline assignment: CDR1 SGHTA and CDR2 FQGNSA. The CDR3 DNA follows: TGTGCCAGCAGCTTAGGCCTACCAGGGGTAAATGGCTACACCTTC. Translating it yields CASSLGLPGVNGYTF.

The table lists this clonotype with a few counts. This chain links TRBV18 with TRBJ1-4; tentative D call: TRBD1 (6 bases). The V end lost 6 bases, the J end lost 8 bases, and 13 bases lay between the germline ends. The CDR3 contains 13 residues. Germline-derived CDR1 and CDR2 are KGHSH and LQKENI. CDR3 residues: CASSRDTSEKLFF. The CDR3 region has the DNA TGTGCCAGCTCTCGGGACACCTCCGAAAAACTGTTTTTT.

V and J are TRBV11-2 and TRBJ2-5; the D is unclear. The ends were cut back, 4 bases at V and 5 bases at J, with 17 bases in the middle. The CDR3 is 15 amino acids. CDR1 is SGHAT and CDR2 is FQNNGV in the germline V gene. The CDR3 sequence: CASSSMGYPRETQYF. Written as DNA, the CDR3 is TGTGCCAGCAGCTCCATGGGGTACCCCCGGGAGACCCAGTACTTC.

This rearrangement joins TRBV20-1 to TRBJ2-7; 14 positions match TRBD2. This CDR3 has 15 amino acids. Trimming took 6 bases from V and 6 from J; bases not matched to a gene: 10. In germline, CDR1 is DFQATT, CDR2 SNEGSKA (reference sequence). CDR3 nucleotides: TGCAGTGCGAGACTAGCGGGGGGGCCTGGAAGCGAGCAGTACTTC. It codes for CSARLAGGPGSEQYF.

A remark on this clonotype: A much larger clone lies one base from this, so it may be a read error. The CDR3 ends on some other residue instead of the conserved phenylalanine or tryptophan, so this is likely a read error. V gene TRBV7-2 combines with J gene TRBJ2-3; D remains unclear. Germline-derived CDR1 and CDR2 are SGHTA and FQGNSA. V was clipped by 5 bases and J by 6 bases, with 12 bases between them. The CDR3 is 13 residues long. For the CDR3, the DNA is TGTGCCAGCAGCACCCGATACATGGATACGCAGTATTTG. Its translation: CASSTRYMDTQYL.

The table lists this clonotype with many counts. The chain uses TRBV7-6 and TRBJ2-7; D unresolved. From germline, CDR1 is SGHVS and CDR2 FNYEAQ. V lost 1 base and J 1 base, leaving 11 bases between the germline ends. The CDR3 has 15 amino acids. This chain's CDR3 is CASSLVSQNSYEQYF. The CDR3, as DNA: TGTGCCAGCAGCTTAGTAAGCCAGAATTCCTACGAGCAGTACTTC. Full variable domain (missing parts from reference TRBV7-6 and TRBJ2-7): GAGVSQSPRYKVTKRGQDVALRCDPISGHVSLYWYRQALGQGPEFLTYFNYEAQQDKSGLPNDRFSAERPEGSISTLTIQRTEQRDSAMYRCASSLVSQNSYEQYFGPGTRLTVT.

This chain links TRBV7-2 with TRBJ1-5; D remains unclear. V was pared by 5 bases and J by 6 bases, with 8 bases between. Germline V CDR1 and CDR2: SGHTA, FQGNSA. This CDR3 region has 12 residues. CDR3 in amino acids: CASSPDGQPQHF. CDR3 DNA: TGTGCCAGCAGCCCCGATGGTCAGCCCCAGCATTTT.

This clonotype has at least ten counts. The V and J genes are TRBV5-1 and TRBJ2-7, with D perhaps matching TRBD1 or TRBD2 (6 bases each). Germline lookup yields CDR1 SGHRS and CDR2 YFSETQ. The CDR3 is 15 amino acids. V was pared by 0 bases and J by 2 bases, with 12 bases between. This CDR3 is CASSLERGRAYEQYF. For the CDR3, the DNA is TGCGCCAGCAGCTTGGAACGGGGGCGAGCCTACGAGCAGTACTTC.

Points on this clonotype: The CDR3 carries no conserved terminal phenylalanine or tryptophan, so it likely arises from a read error. This chain links TRBV7-6 with TRBJ2-2; D unresolved. The germline V gene encodes CDR1 SGHVS and CDR2 FNYEAQ. The CDR3 has 13 amino acids. CDR3 amino acids: CARSSSQTGELFL. The CDR3 DNA reads as TGTGCCAGAAGCTCGTCTCAGACCGGGGAGCTGTTTTTG.

The rearrangement joins TRBV12-3 or TRBV12-4 to TRBJ1-5, with 9 bases identical to TRBD1. Trimming cost V 6 bases and J 3 bases; bases outside gene matches: 12. This CDR3 contains 17 residues. The CDR3 loop reads CASSLAEGQGYNQPQHF. The CDR3 nucleotides read TGTGCCAGCAGCTTGGCGGAGGGACAGGGTTACAATCAGCCCCAGCATTTT.

This clonotype was found many times. The gene calls are TRBV7-2 and TRBJ2-7, with 10 bases identical to TRBD2. The CDR3 consists of 17 residues. Germline trimming cut 6 bases from V and 0 bases from J; bases unmatched to any gene: 11. Germline V gene sequence: CDR1 SGHTA, CDR2 FQGNSA. The CDR3 DNA reads TGTGCCAGCAGTCTAGAGGCTAGCGGGGGTTACTCCTACGAGCAGTACTTC. Encoded protein: CASSLEASGGYSYEQYF.

A remark on this clonotype: Given a much more abundant clone one base away, this may be a read error. No conserved phenylalanine or tryptophan is present at the end of the CDR3, so a read error is the likely explanation. The chain employs TRBV7-6 and TRBJ2-5; D gene unclear. Germline V CDR1 and CDR2: SGHVS, FNYEAQ. Trimming pared 5 bases from V and 5 bases from J, leaving 30 bases between. CDR3 length equals 19 residues. The DNA of the CDR3 is TGTGCCAGCAGCCCATCCTCGACTGGATTGATTGTGTTTGCGGAGACCCAGTACTTA. It translates to CASSPSSTGLIVFAETQYL.

This clonotype has only a few counts. This rearrangement joins TRBV19 to TRBJ2-7; D is perhaps TRBD1 (5 bases). This CDR3 has 13 amino acids. With 10 bases removed from V and 3 bases from J, the gap between germline ends came to 16 bases. Germline loops: CDR1 LNHDA, CDR2 SQIVND (reference sequence). CDR3 bases: TGTGCCACGTCGTCAGGGCTGAACTACGAGCAGTACTTC. Translating gives CATSSGLNYEQYF.

This clonotype was observed a handful of times. This chain uses TRBV30 with TRBJ1-2, with 9 bases lining up with TRBD1. V trimming: 0 bases; J trimming: 4 bases; junction bases outside the gene matches: 0. Germline values: CDR1 GTSNPN, CDR2 SVGIG (reference sequence). The CDR3 is 13 amino acids. CDR3 loop: CAWSVGQGYGYTF. For the CDR3, the DNA is TGTGCCTGGAGTGTGGGACAGGGCTATGGCTACACCTTC.

V and J are TRBV7-6 and TRBJ2-1; 7 bases align to TRBD1. The CDR3 contains 17 residues. V dropped 2 bases and J dropped 8; count of bases not matched to a gene: 15. Germline V lookup: CDR1 SGHVS, CDR2 FNYEAQ. The chain's CDR3 is CASSLTGPGQSEHEQFF. DNA of the CDR3: TGTGCCAGCAGCTTAACCGGTCCGGGACAGTCTGAGCATGAGCAGTTCTTC.

About this clonotype: The junction differs from germline at one of its ends, possibly a read error. This rearrangement joins TRBV6-1 to TRBJ2-7; TRBD1 is a possible D gene (5 bases). Germline CDR1 reads MNHNS; CDR2 reads SASEGT. This CDR3 has 13 amino acids. CDR3 in DNA: TGTGCCAGCCTGGGGCAGGGTGTTCACGAGCAGTCCTTC. This encodes CASLGQGVHEQSF.

The chain has TRBV24-1 and TRBJ1-5; tentatively, D is TRBD1 (5 bases). The V gene lost 3 bases and the J gene lost 5 bases, with 10 bases spanning the gap. The CDR3 extends over 14 amino acids. Germline V lookup: CDR1 KGHDR, CDR2 SFDVKD. CDR3 amino acids: CATSDAGTDQPQHF. The DNA of the CDR3 is TGTGCCACCAGTGATGCGGGGACGGATCAGCCCCAGCATTTT.

A few counts support this clonotype. The chain combines TRBV4-1 with TRBJ2-7, with 11 bases identical to TRBD2. CDR1 and CDR2 from the germline V gene are MGHRA and YSYEKL. This CDR3 comprises 16 residues. J gave up 5 bases and V 5 bases, and 11 bases lay outside the gene matches. In nucleotides, the CDR3 is TGCGCCAGCAGCTTATTAGCGGGGGGGCTTTCCGACGAGCAGTACTTC. Amino acids: CASSLLAGGLSDEQYF.

This chain connects TRBV5-4 to TRBJ2-1, with 9 positions matching TRBD2. V trimming: 5 bases; J trimming: 4 bases; junction bases outside the gene matches: 7. The V gene's germline CDR1 is SGHNT and CDR2 YYREEE (reference sequence). The CDR3 sequence is 15 residues long. The CDR3: CASRISGGSYNEQFF. CDR3 coding DNA: TGTGCCAGCAGAATCAGCGGGGGGTCGTACAATGAGCAGTTCTTC.

The V gene is TRBV5-1, the J gene TRBJ1-2; D is ambiguous. The germline V gene has CDR1 SGHRS and CDR2 YFSETQ. Trimming took 6 bases from V and 6 from J, leaving 21 bases between them. CDR3 length: 15 residues. Here the CDR3 DNA reads TGCGCCAGCAACCCCACCTTAGCAGCTGAGGATGGCTACACCTTC. It yields the protein CASNPTLAAEDGYTF.

This clonotype was found once. A single base separates this from a much larger clone, so it may be a read error. The chain is built from TRBV28 and TRBJ1-4; D is unresolved. Germline lookup yields CDR1 MDHEN and CDR2 SYDVKM. The CDR3 consists of 16 residues. CDR3 protein: CASSSPGSATNENLFF. For the CDR3, the DNA is TGTGCCAGCAGTTCACCAGGATCTGCAACTAATGAAAACCTGTTTTTT.

The sample holds a few counts of this clonotype. This chain joins TRBV7-2 and TRBJ2-1, with 12 bases identical to TRBD2. The CDR3 runs to 15 residues. V shed 5 bases and J 13 bases; nucleotides not matched to a gene: 12. The germline V gene has CDR1 SGHTA and CDR2 FQGNSA. The CDR3 sequence is CASSGPPGLAGQQFF. CDR3 DNA sequence: TGTGCCAGCAGCGGTCCTCCGGGACTAGCGGGCCAACAGTTCTTC.